This is a list of T cell receptor beta chains from one sample in a study of CD8+ T cells in alopecia areata. The table came from immunoSEQ multiplex PCR; TCRdb's copy has only in-frame clones and leaves some out. Among approximately 210,000 clones listed, approximately 67% were seen once. This material consisted of CD4+ T cells sorted from blood, taken at week 44, from a patient treated with tofacitinib. The receptors originated from a human donor with alopecia areata. Both conserved end residues are part of each CDR3. Each record gives: V gene, D gene, clone size, J gene, CDR3 DNA, CDR3 protein. A D gene is named only where the DNA matches it firmly. Clone size is given for some rows only: seen once, a few or many times, or a class if the clone is expanded.

TRBV29-1	TRBD1	NA	TRBJ1-6	TGCAGCGTTGGGGGACAGGGGGGATCACCCCTCCACTTT	CSVGGQGGSPLHF
TRBV5-1	TRBD1	NA	TRBJ2-3	TGCGCCAGCAGTAGGGGGCCAGATACGCAGTATTTT	CASSRGPDTQYF
TRBV7-3	TRBD2	NA	TRBJ2-2	TGTGCCAGCAGCGAGACTAGCGGAATGGCCTTCCCCGGGGAGCTGTTTTTT	CASSETSGMAFPGELFF
TRBV30	TRBD1	NA	TRBJ2-7	TGTGCCTGGAGTGTTTCCGCCTGGGGACAGGGGCACGAGCAGTACTTC	CAWSVSAWGQGHEQYF
TRBV9	NA	NA	TRBJ1-1	TGTGCCAGCAGCGTAGAGGCGGGTTTCACTGAAGCTTTCTTT	CASSVEAGFTEAFF
TRBV4-1	TRBD2	NA	TRBJ2-1	TGCGCCAGCAGCCAAATGAACCCGACTAGCGGGGGGTCGGCCTCCTACAATGAGCAGTTCTTC	CASSQMNPTSGGSASYNEQFF
TRBV2	NA	NA	TRBJ1-5	TGTGCCAGCAGTGCGGTACAGGTTCCGAATCAGCCCCAGCATTTT	CASSAVQVPNQPQHF
TRBV29-1	NA	NA	TRBJ1-1	TGCAGCGTACAACAGGGAAACACTGAAGCTTTCTTT	CSVQQGNTEAFF
TRBV5-1	TRBD1	NA	TRBJ2-2	TGCGCCAGCATGACAGGGAGTACCGTCCGGAACACCGGGGAGCTGTTTTTT	CASMTGSTVRNTGELFF
TRBV29-1	TRBD1	NA	TRBJ1-5	TGCAGCGTCGCACAGGGGAACGGCAATCAGCCCCAGCATTTT	CSVAQGNGNQPQHF
TRBV29-1	NA	once	TRBJ2-2	TGCAGCGTTGGTTCTCTATTGAACACCGGGGAGCTGTTTTTT	CSVGSLLNTGELFF
TRBV2	TRBD1	NA	TRBJ1-2	TGTGCCGGAGAAACAGGGGCATCAAGCTATGGCTACACCTTC	CAGETGASSYGYTF
TRBV29-1	NA	NA	TRBJ2-5	TGCAGCGTCCGCCCGAGACTCCGCGTCCCGGAGACCCAGTACTTC	CSVRPRLRVPETQYF
TRBV7-8	NA	NA	TRBJ2-3	TGTGCCAGCAGCTCCCGGGACAGCACAGATACGCAGTATTTT	CASSSRDSTDTQYF
TRBV4-1	NA	once	TRBJ1-6	TGCGCCAGCAGCAAGGAGCCCGGGGCCTCCCCCGGTTCACCCCTCCACTTT	CASSKEPGASPGSPLHF
TRBV4-2	TRBD1	NA	TRBJ1-6	TGTGCCAGCAGCCAAGCACAGGGGGGTTCACCCCTCCACTTT	CASSQAQGGSPLHF
TRBV25-1	NA	NA	TRBJ1-1	TGTGCCAGCAGTGAATCGAATCTCGGGAACACTGAAGCTTTCTTT	CASSESNLGNTEAFF
TRBV5-1	NA	NA	TRBJ1-1	TGCGCCAGCAACCGGGCGTTGAACACTGAAGCTTTCTTT	CASNRALNTEAFF
TRBV25-1	TRBD1	NA	TRBJ2-5	TGTGCCAGCAGTGAATCCCTTAGTAGGACAGGGGTGGAGACCCAGTACTTC	CASSESLSRTGVETQYF
TRBV7-6	NA	NA	TRBJ1-5	TGTGCCAGCAGCTTAGAAGAGGGGTGGAATCAGCCCCAGCATTTT	CASSLEEGWNQPQHF
TRBV29-1	NA	NA	TRBJ1-4	TGCAGCGCGCTGTTAGGACCGGGGGTTGAAAAACTGTTTTTT	CSALLGPGVEKLFF
TRBV4-3	NA	few	TRBJ2-2	TGCGCCAGCAGCCAAGTTTCCAGACTGAACACCGGGGAGCTGTTTTTT	CASSQVSRLNTGELFF
TRBV6-1	NA	NA	TRBJ1-1	TGTGCCAGCAGTGAACAAAAGAACACTGAAGCTTTCTTT	CASSEQKNTEAFF
TRBV13	NA	NA	TRBJ2-1	TGTGCCAGCAGCCCGCCGGACAACTCCTACAATGAGCAGTTCTTC	CASSPPDNSYNEQFF
TRBV20-1	TRBD1	NA	TRBJ1-6	TGCAGTGTGGACAGGGAGTCACCCCTCCACTTT	CSVDRESPLHF
TRBV29-1	NA	NA	TRBJ2-1	TGCAGCGTTAATCGGACTCCCGGGCGGGAGCAGTTCTTC	CSVNRTPGREQFF
TRBV5-1	NA	NA	TRBJ1-2	TGCGCCAGCAGCTTGGATAGCCAGACGACGGTTAACTATGGCTACACCTTC	CASSLDSQTTVNYGYTF
TRBV2	NA	NA	TRBJ2-3	TGTGCCAGCATGCGAAGTCCTAGCACAGATACGCAGTATTTT	CASMRSPSTDTQYF
TRBV4-3	TRBD1	NA	TRBJ2-3	TGCGCCAGCAGCCAAACCCCGGGACAGGGTGTAGATACGCAGTATTTT	CASSQTPGQGVDTQYF
TRBV18	NA	few	TRBJ1-3	TGTGCCAGCTCACCACGCGCCCCGGGAAACGCTGGAAACACCATATATTTT	CASSPRAPGNAGNTIYF
TRBV11-1	NA	few	TRBJ2-2	TGTGCCAGCAGCTTCTCCGCCCGGGACTCTTTCACCGGGGAGCTGTTTTTT	CASSFSARDSFTGELFF
TRBV2	NA	few	TRBJ2-6	TGTGCCAGCAAGGGGGTCGGTGTGCATGGGGCCAACGTCCTGACTTTC	CASKGVGVHGANVLTF
TRBV29-1	TRBD1	NA	TRBJ1-1	TGCAGCGTACGGGGACAGGCGAACACTGAAGCTTTCTTT	CSVRGQANTEAFF
TRBV4-3	TRBD2	NA	TRBJ2-1	TGCGCCAGCAGCCAGACAAAAGGGACTAGCGGGAATGAGCAGTTCTTC	CASSQTKGTSGNEQFF
TRBV2	NA	NA	TRBJ2-7	TGTGCCACCAGACAGACGAGCTCCTACGAGCAGTACTTC	CATRQTSSYEQYF
TRBV25-1	NA	NA	TRBJ2-1	TGTGCCAGCAGTGAACTCTCAGGACTATTCGACGAGCAGTTCTTC	CASSELSGLFDEQFF